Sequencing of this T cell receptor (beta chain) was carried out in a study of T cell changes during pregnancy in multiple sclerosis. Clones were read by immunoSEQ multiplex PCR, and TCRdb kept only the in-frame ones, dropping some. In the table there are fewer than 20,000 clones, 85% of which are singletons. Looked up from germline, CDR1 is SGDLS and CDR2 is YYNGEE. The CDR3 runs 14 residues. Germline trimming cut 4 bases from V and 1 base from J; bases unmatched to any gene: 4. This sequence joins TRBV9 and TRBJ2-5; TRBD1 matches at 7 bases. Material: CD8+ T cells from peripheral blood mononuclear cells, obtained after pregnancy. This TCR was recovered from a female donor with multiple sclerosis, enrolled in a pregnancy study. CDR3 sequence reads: CASSFGQVQETQYF. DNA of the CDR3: TGTGCCAGCAGCTTCGGACAGGTCCAAGAGACCCAGTACTTC.